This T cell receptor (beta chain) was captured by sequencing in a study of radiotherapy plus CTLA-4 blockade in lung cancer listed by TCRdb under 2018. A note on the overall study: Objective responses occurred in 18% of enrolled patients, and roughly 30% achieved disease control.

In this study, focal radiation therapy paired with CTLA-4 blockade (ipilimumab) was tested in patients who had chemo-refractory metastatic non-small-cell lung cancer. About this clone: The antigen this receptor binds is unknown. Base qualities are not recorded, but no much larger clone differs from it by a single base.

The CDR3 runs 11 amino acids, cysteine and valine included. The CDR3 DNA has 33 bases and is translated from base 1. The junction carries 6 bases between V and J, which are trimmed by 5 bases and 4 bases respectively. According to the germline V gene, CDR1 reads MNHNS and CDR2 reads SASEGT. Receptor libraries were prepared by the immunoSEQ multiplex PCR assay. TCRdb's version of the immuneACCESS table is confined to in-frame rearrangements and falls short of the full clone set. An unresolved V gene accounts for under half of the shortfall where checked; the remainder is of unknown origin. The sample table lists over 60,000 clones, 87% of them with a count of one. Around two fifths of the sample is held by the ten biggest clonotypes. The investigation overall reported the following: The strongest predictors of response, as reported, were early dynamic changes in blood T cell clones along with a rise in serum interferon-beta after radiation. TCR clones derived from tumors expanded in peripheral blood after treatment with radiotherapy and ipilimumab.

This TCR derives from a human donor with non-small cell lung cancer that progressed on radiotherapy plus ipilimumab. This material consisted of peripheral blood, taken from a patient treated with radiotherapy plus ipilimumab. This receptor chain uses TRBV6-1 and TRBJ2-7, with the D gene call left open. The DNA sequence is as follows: TGTGCCAGCAGTATGACTTACGAGCAGTACGTC. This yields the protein CASSMTYEQYV.